This T cell receptor (beta chain) was obtained from a study of blood T cell repertoires in COVID-19. Assay: immunoSEQ multiplex PCR; the TCRdb copy retains only in-frame clones and omits some. The sample gives tens of thousands of clones, 65% to 90% of which show up once; 20% to 25% is in the top ten. The CDR3 is 17 amino acids. Germline CDR1 and CDR2: MDHEN and SYDVKM. Trimming removed 6 bases at V and 1 base at J, with 19 bases between. The sequence was collected from a man aged 55-75 years with acute or convalescent COVID-19. Input material: peripheral blood. The chain has TRBV28 and TRBJ1-5, with D tentatively TRBD1 (5 bases). The chain's CDR3 is CASSSTGTPGSNQPQHF. The CDR3 nucleotides are TGTGCCAGCAGCTCTACCGGAACACCAGGGAGCAATCAGCCCCAGCATTTT.